Each of the 25 T cell receptor beta chains below was sequenced from the same sample in a study of cytomegalovirus exposure and HLA in healthy donors. The PCR made use of 60 Vbeta and 13 Jbeta primers. Clones were read by immunoSEQ multiplex PCR, and TCRdb kept only the in-frame ones, dropping some. Among roughly 200,000 clones, around 80% were seen once, and the ten largest hold 1.9%. Specimen: PBMCs. Receptor source: a young man in good health and CMV-seronegative.

This chain joins TRBV27 and TRBJ2-1; 12 bases match TRBD2. Germline lookup yields CDR1 MNHEY and CDR2 SMNVEV (reference sequence). J was trimmed by 9 bases and V by 5 bases; bases with no gene match: 14. The length of the CDR3 is 17 residues. CDR3 in amino acids: CASSLGLAGTQQSEQFF. CDR3 coding DNA: TGTGCCAGCAGTCTCGGACTAGCGGGAACCCAACAATCTGAGCAGTTCTTC.

V gene TRBV7-3 combines with J gene TRBJ2-7, with TRBD2 identical over 8 bases. The ends lost 2 bases at V and 5 bases at J; junction bases unmatched: 23. This CDR3 has 20 amino acids. Germline CDR1 SGHTA, CDR2 FQGTGA. The CDR3 loop is CASSLLLGPGERESRHEQYF. In DNA, the CDR3 is TGTGCCAGCAGCTTATTATTAGGACCGGGGGAGCGGGAGTCCCGCCACGAGCAGTACTTC.

This clone was picked up a small number of times. This chain connects TRBV7-9 to TRBJ2-1; the match to TRBD1 covers 10 bases. J lost 4 bases, V lost 4 bases, and 10 bases had no gene match. This CDR3 contains 17 residues. CDR1 is SEHNR and CDR2 is FQNEAQ in the germline V gene (reference sequence). The CDR3 sequence: CASSSPRGTGDYNEQFF. The CDR3 DNA follows: TGTGCCAGCAGCTCCCCTCGAGGGACAGGGGATTACAATGAGCAGTTCTTC.

A few counts support this clone. This chain connects TRBV6-6 to TRBJ1-4; no reliable D call. V was shortened by 7 bases and J by 0 bases, with 15 bases between the two germline ends. CDR1 is MNHNY and CDR2 is SVGAGI in the germline V gene (reference sequence). The length of the CDR3 is 16 residues. CDR3 loop: CASNDPGSATNEKLFF. DNA for the CDR3: TGTGCCAGCAATGACCCAGGAAGTGCAACTAATGAAAAACTGTTTTTT.

This clone was observed once. The CDR3 sequence is CASSTLMGRAEAFF. DNA for the CDR3: TGTGCCAGCAGCACCTTGATGGGTCGGGCTGAAGCTTTCTTT. The J gene is TRBJ1-1, the V gene TRBV11-2; D remains ambiguous. The CDR3 length is 14 residues. The germline V gene encodes CDR1 SGHAT and CDR2 FQNNGV. Trimming removed 5 bases at V and 6 bases at J, with 16 bases between.

For the CDR3, the DNA is TGTGCCAGCAGCTTTATCGGACAACTTTGGTATGGCTACACCTTC. It specifies CASSFIGQLWYGYTF. This chain links TRBV5-4 with TRBJ1-2; D perhaps matches TRBD1 (5 bases). The germline V gene encodes CDR1 SGHNT and CDR2 YYREEE (reference sequence). V lost 2 bases to trimming and J lost 5 bases, with 16 bases between them. CDR3 length equals 15 residues.

This clone has just one count. V and J are TRBV4-2 and TRBJ2-3; D is unresolved. The V gene's germline CDR1 is LGHNA and CDR2 YNFKEQ. This CDR3 has 14 amino acids. V was shortened by 0 bases and J by 1 base, with 5 bases between the two germline ends. The CDR3 sequence is CASSQDIGTDTQYF. The CDR3 DNA reads TGTGCCAGCAGCCAAGATATCGGCACAGATACGCAGTATTTT.

The V gene is TRBV11-2, the J gene TRBJ2-3, with 7 bases that match TRBD2. V trimming: 0 bases; J trimming: 0 bases; junction bases outside the gene matches: 3. Germline CDR1 SGHAT, CDR2 FQNNGV. CDR3 length: 16 amino acids. The CDR3 region has the DNA TGTGCCAGCAGCTTAGATACTAGCGTAAGCACAGATACGCAGTATTTT. It yields the protein CASSLDTSVSTDTQYF.

The V gene is TRBV7-9, the J gene TRBJ2-1; possibly TRBD1 for D (5 bases). Germline V gene data show CDR1 as SEHNR and CDR2 as FQNEAQ (reference sequence). This CDR3 contains 14 residues. V gave up 2 bases and J gave up 6 bases, with 11 bases separating them. The CDR3 region is CASSLSGQGNEQFF. CDR3 sequence (DNA): TGTGCCAGCAGCTTATCCGGCCAGGGCAATGAGCAGTTCTTC.

The chain has TRBV27 and TRBJ2-1; 11 bases agree with TRBD2. The trim removed 3 bases at V and 6 bases at J, leaving 4 bases unmatched. This CDR3 contains 15 residues. The germline V gene has CDR1 MNHEY and CDR2 SMNVEV (reference sequence). CDR3 in amino acids: CASSFLTSGANEQFF. CDR3 sequence (DNA): TGTGCCAGCAGTTTTCTGACTAGCGGGGCCAATGAGCAGTTCTTC.

The chain combines TRBV11-2 with TRBJ1-6; D is ambiguous. V was clipped by 7 bases and J by 10 bases, with 20 bases between them. This CDR3 is 15 amino acids long. The germline CDR1 and CDR2 sequences are SGHAT and FQNNGV. The CDR3 is CASNTRQASASPLHF. The CDR3 DNA follows: TGTGCCAGCAACACGAGACAAGCCTCTGCCTCACCCCTCCACTTT.

This chain links TRBV2 with TRBJ1-3; unclear D gene. Germline CDR1 SNHLY, CDR2 FYNNEI. V lost 4 bases, J lost 2 bases, and 6 bases lay in between. This CDR3 comprises 13 residues. The CDR3: CASSGRAGNTIYF. Here the CDR3 DNA reads TGTGCCAGCAGTGGTCGGGCTGGAAACACCATATATTTT.

The chain carries TRBV27 and TRBJ2-5, with TRBD1 matching over 9 bases. Looked up from germline, CDR1 is MNHEY and CDR2 is SMNVEV (reference sequence). This CDR3 has 15 amino acids. The V segment lost 6 bases and the J segment 1 base; nucleotides outside the gene matches: 6. This chain's CDR3 is CASREQGAIQETQYF. For the CDR3, the DNA is TGTGCCAGCAGAGAACAGGGGGCCATCCAAGAGACCCAGTACTTC.

In its sample, this clone was seen a few times. CDR3: CASRSGNLQETQYF. CDR3 in DNA: TGTGCCAGCAGGAGCGGGAATTTGCAAGAGACCCAGTACTTC. The chain uses TRBV2 and TRBJ2-5, with 7 bases lining up with TRBD2. Trimming removed 6 bases from V and 2 bases from J; junction bases left unmatched: 6. The CDR3 consists of 14 residues. Germline V gene sequence: CDR1 SNHLY, CDR2 FYNNEI. The entire variable domain, with the rest obtained from reference TRBV2 and TRBJ2-5, is as follows: EPEVTQTPSHQVTQMGQEVILRCVPISNHLYFYWYRQILGQKVEFLVSFYNNEISEKSEIFDDQFSVERPDGSNFTLKIRSTKLEDSAMYFCASRSGNLQETQYFGPGTRLLVL.

V gene TRBV6-1 combines with J gene TRBJ2-5; the D gene is possibly TRBD1 (5 bases). CDR3 length: 15 amino acids. Germline-derived CDR1 and CDR2 are MNHNS and SASEGT. V gave up 1 base and J gave up 5 bases, with 14 bases separating them. The CDR3 nucleotides are TGTGCCAGCAGTGAAGTTGGCAGGGTTTACGAGACCCAGTACTTC. This gives the protein CASSEVGRVYETQYF.

This chain connects TRBV6-5 to TRBJ1-1; 7 bases fit TRBD1. The trim removed 11 bases at V and 8 bases at J, leaving 14 bases unmatched. The CDR3 contains 13 residues. Per germline, CDR1 MNHEY and CDR2 SVGAGI. The CDR3 sequence: CAARRGQTVEAFF. The CDR3 DNA follows: TGTGCCGCCAGGAGGGGACAGACAGTAGAAGCTTTCTTT.

The chain employs TRBV11-2 and TRBJ2-7; a possible D gene is TRBD2 (6 bases). Trimming took off 6 bases at V and 1 base at J, with 19 bases between the two ends. Germline V gives CDR1 SGHAT, CDR2 FQNNGV. The CDR3 runs to 16 residues. As DNA, the CDR3 is TGTGCCAGCAGTTTCACCCCGGGAGCCCTTTCCTACGAGCAGTACTTC. Amino acid sequence: CASSFTPGALSYEQYF. The variable domain in full, completed from reference TRBV11-2 and TRBJ2-7, reads EAGVAQSPRYKIIEKRQSVAFWCNPISGHATLYWYQQILGQGPKLLIQFQNNGVVDDSQLPKDRFSAERLKGVDSTLKIQPAKLEDSAVYLCASSFTPGALSYEQYFGPGTRLTVT.

The chain employs TRBV18 and TRBJ2-7, with 10 nucleotides matching TRBD1. This CDR3 is built from 14 residues. J was trimmed by 4 bases and V by 3 bases; bases with no gene match: 3. From germline, CDR1 is KGHSH and CDR2 LQKENI. The CDR3 DNA sequence: TGTGCCAGCTCACCCGGGGACAGGGGTTACGAGCAGTACTTC. As protein: CASSPGDRGYEQYF.

The rearrangement uses TRBV7-3 and TRBJ2-1, with a tentative D call TRBD1 (5 bases). V shed 2 bases and J shed 3 bases, with 5 bases lying between them. Germline-derived CDR1 and CDR2 are SGHTA and FQGTGA. CDR3 size: 13 residues. The CDR3 loop reads CASSLQGYNEQFF. DNA for the CDR3: TGTGCCAGCAGCTTACAGGGCTACAATGAGCAGTTCTTC.

The chain carries TRBV23-1 and TRBJ1-6, with 7 bases lining up with TRBD1. TRBV23-1 is identified as an open reading frame with a role that is uncertain. This CDR3 has 15 amino acids. Germline trimming cut 7 bases from V and 10 bases from J; bases unmatched to any gene: 13. In nucleotides, the CDR3 is TGCGCCAGCACCCAAAGCCCAGGGGGGAAGTCACCCCTCCACTTT. Its protein product is CASTQSPGGKSPLHF.

This chain uses TRBV30 with TRBJ1-1; 7 positions match TRBD1. CDR3 length: 14 residues. Germline CDR1 and CDR2: GTSNPN and SVGIG (reference sequence). V shed 0 bases, J shed 2 bases, and the junction held 3 bases outside the gene matches. CDR3 amino acids: CAWSVRTGNTEAFF. As DNA, the CDR3 is TGTGCCTGGAGTGTGAGGACAGGCAACACTGAAGCTTTCTTT.

This clone has just one count. The V call is TRBV29-1, the J call TRBJ2-1, with 7 bases aligning to TRBD2. CDR1 is SQVTM, CDR2 ANQGSEA, per germline. Trimming cost V 4 bases and J 1 base; bases outside gene matches: 7. CDR3 size: 15 residues. DNA for the CDR3: TGCAGCGTTGCAGGCGGGAGTGGGTCCTACAATGAGCAGTTCTTC. Protein product: CSVAGGSGSYNEQFF.

CDR3 DNA: TGTGCCAGCAGCCCACAACCGGGAACCTCCTACGAGCAGTACTTC. Its protein product is CASSPQPGTSYEQYF. This sequence joins TRBV9 and TRBJ2-7, with D tentatively TRBD2 (5 bases). The CDR3 has 15 amino acids. The germline CDR1 and CDR2 sequences are SGDLS and YYNGEE. With 4 bases removed from V and 0 bases from J, the gap between germline ends came to 14 bases.

The rearrangement links TRBV6-5 to TRBJ2-1; D is uncertain. Germline lookup yields CDR1 MNHEY and CDR2 SVGAGI. The CDR3 totals 16 residues. Trimming shortened V by 3 bases and J by 6 bases, and 18 bases separated the two germline ends. This CDR3 reads CASSYSTLDMGNEQFF. Here the CDR3 DNA reads TGTGCCAGCAGTTATTCGACCCTCGACATGGGCAATGAGCAGTTCTTC.

This clone was observed once. J is TRBJ2-1 and V is TRBV27; D is perhaps TRBD2 (6 bases). CDR3 length: 16 residues. From germline, CDR1 is MNHEY and CDR2 SMNVEV (reference sequence). Trimming cost V 5 bases and J 4 bases, with 18 bases left between them. The CDR3 reads CASSALLAARYNEQFF. The CDR3 region has the DNA TGTGCCAGCAGTGCGTTACTAGCTGCTCGGTACAATGAGCAGTTCTTC.